The 15 T cell receptor beta chains below were found in one sample sequenced in a study of beta chain features in type 1 diabetes. Since all of the isolated RNA was reverse transcribed, expressed TCRB transcripts were what got sequenced. TCRdb's copy holds only in-frame clones and misses some; the assay was immunoSEQ multiplex PCR. The data contain about 360,000 clones, roughly 12% of them singletons. Sequenced input: naive CD4+ T cells from blood. The receptors here all came from a young man in good health.

The V call is TRBV27, the J call TRBJ2-7, with 10 positions matching TRBD1. CDR1 MNHEY and CDR2 SMNVEV come from the germline V gene (reference sequence). The CDR3 is 15 amino acids. V was clipped by 5 bases and J by 1 base; unmatched bases: 5. DNA for the CDR3: TGTGCCAGCAGTGTTGGGACAGGGGTATCCTACGAGCAGTACTTC. Protein: CASSVGTGVSYEQYF.

This clone was counted only a few times. In nucleotides, the CDR3 is TGTGCCAGCTCACCAAAGACAGGGGTAGAGACCCAGTACTTC. Protein sequence: CASSPKTGVETQYF. The J gene is TRBJ2-5, the V gene TRBV18; 8 bases agree with TRBD1. V shed 2 bases, J shed 4 bases, and the junction held 3 bases outside the gene matches. Germline V gives CDR1 KGHSH, CDR2 LQKENI. The CDR3 is 14 amino acids.

V gene TRBV5-1 combines with J gene TRBJ2-6, with D perhaps TRBD1 (6 bases). CDR3 length equals 17 residues. Germline CDR1 SGHRS, CDR2 YFSETQ. Trimming removed 3 bases at V and 4 bases at J, with 17 bases between. The DNA of the CDR3 is TGCGCCAGCAGCTCCGGGACACCCATTGGCGGGGCCAACGTCCTGACTTTC. This sequence encodes CASSSGTPIGGANVLTF.

This clone was counted ten times or more. The genes are TRBV18 and TRBJ1-2; D possibly corresponds to TRBD1 (6 bases). Germline V gene data show CDR1 as KGHSH and CDR2 as LQKENI. Trimming removed 3 bases from V and 0 bases from J, with 8 bases in between. The CDR3 totals 14 residues. Here the CDR3 DNA reads TGTGCCAGCTCACCGGACAGAGCTAACTATGGCTACACCTTC. It yields the protein CASSPDRANYGYTF.

The chain links TRBV10-3 to TRBJ1-6; TRBD1 matches 12 bases. The CDR3 contains 15 residues. CDR1 and CDR2 from the germline V gene are ENHRY and SYGVKD. The trim removed 4 bases at V and 9 bases at J, leaving 4 bases unmatched. CDR3 nucleotide sequence: TGTGCCATCAGTGCGGGACAGGGGGCCGGTTCACCCCTCCACTTT. Its protein is CAISAGQGAGSPLHF.

The genes are TRBV7-8 and TRBJ1-5; possibly TRBD1 for D (6 bases). V lost 6 bases to trimming and J lost 2 bases, with 11 bases between them. The CDR3 is made up of 14 amino acids. Per germline, CDR1 SGHVS and CDR2 FQNEAQ. The CDR3 DNA is TGTGCCAGCAGTTGGGGGCTCGGCAATCAGCCCCAGCATTTT. This codes for CASSWGLGNQPQHF.

The chain employs TRBV7-2 and TRBJ1-1, with D perhaps TRBD1 (6 bases). V lost 5 bases, J lost 2 bases, and 12 bases lay in between. The germline V gene encodes CDR1 SGHTA and CDR2 FQGNSA. The CDR3 covers 14 residues. The CDR3 coding sequence is TGTGCCAGCAGCGCGTACAGGGCAAACACTGAAGCTTTCTTT. Encoded protein: CASSAYRANTEAFF.

This clone was detected a few times. This chain joins TRBV10-3 and TRBJ2-2; 15 nucleotides agree with TRBD2. The CDR3 has 16 residues. In germline, CDR1 is ENHRY, CDR2 SYGVKD. V lost 6 bases and J lost 4; bases outside the gene matches: 3. The CDR3 sequence: CAISGLAGGSTGELFF. For the CDR3, the DNA is TGTGCCATCAGCGGACTAGCGGGAGGGAGCACCGGGGAGCTGTTTTTT.

This clone appeared many times. J is TRBJ1-2 and V is TRBV4-3; a possible D gene is TRBD1 (6 bases). This CDR3 contains 13 residues. CDR1 and CDR2 from the germline V gene are LGHNA and YSLEER. Deletions cut 1 base from V and 8 bases from J, with 11 bases between. The CDR3 loop is CASSQVGAVGYTF. In nucleotides, the CDR3 is TGCGCCAGCAGCCAAGTGGGGGCCGTGGGCTACACCTTC.

This clone appeared a few times. CDR3 protein: CASSIGRNTEAFF. The CDR3, as DNA: TGTGCCAGCAGTATCGGGAGGAACACTGAAGCTTTCTTT. V and J are TRBV11-1 and TRBJ1-1; D is ambiguous. Germline V gene sequence: CDR1 SGHAT, CDR2 FQDESV (reference sequence). Trimming left V 6 bases short and J 1 base short, with 9 bases between. The CDR3 consists of 13 residues.

This clone turned up a few times. This chain uses TRBV5-6 with TRBJ2-2, with a weak D call TRBD1 (6 bases). This CDR3 has 16 amino acids. V lost 0 bases, J lost 1 base, and 10 bases lay in between. Germline CDR1 reads SGHDT; CDR2 reads YYEEEE. DNA for the CDR3: TGTGCCAGCAGCTTGGGGGGGCAGGGGAACACCGGGGAGCTGTTTTTT. Its protein is CASSLGGQGNTGELFF.

This clone was seen only a few times. The V and J genes are TRBV30 and TRBJ2-2, with TRBD1 matching over 8 bases. From germline, CDR1 is GTSNPN and CDR2 SVGIG (reference sequence). CDR3 length: 15 residues. The junction had 3 bases not matched to a gene; V was cut back by 0 bases and J by 3 bases. In nucleotides, the CDR3 is TGTGCCTGGAGTGTATCCAGGGGGCACACCGGGGAGCTGTTTTTT. Translation: CAWSVSRGHTGELFF.

The gene calls are TRBV6-5 and TRBJ1-1; possible D gene TRBD1, 6 bases. Trimming shortened V by 5 bases and J by 0 bases, and 13 bases separated the two germline ends. The CDR3 length is 15 residues. Germline assignment: CDR1 MNHEY and CDR2 SVGAGI. Written as DNA, the CDR3 is TGTGCCAGCAGTCCAGGGGCCTACATGAACACTGAAGCTTTCTTT. This encodes CASSPGAYMNTEAFF.

The CDR3, as DNA: TGTGCCAGCAGTTTCCAGGACACCTTGTCGCATTTT. Its protein is CASSFQDTLSHF. The chain links TRBV28 to TRBJ1-5; D is possibly TRBD1 (5 bases). V lost 3 bases and J 15 bases, leaving 15 bases between the germline ends. This CDR3 has 12 amino acids. Germline values: CDR1 MDHEN, CDR2 SYDVKM.

This clone has only a few counts. The V gene is TRBV5-1, the J gene TRBJ2-1; TRBD1 aligns across 8 bases. V lost 2 bases to trimming and J lost 2 bases; unmatched junction nucleotides: 3. The germline V gene encodes CDR1 SGHRS and CDR2 YFSETQ. There are 15 residues in the CDR3. The CDR3 loop reads CASSFPGQAYNEQFF. In DNA, the CDR3 is TGCGCCAGCAGCTTCCCGGGACAGGCCTACAATGAGCAGTTCTTC. Full variable domain (rest looked up from reference TRBV5-1 and TRBJ2-1): KAGVTQTPRYLIKTRGQQVTLSCSPISGHRSVSWYQQTPGQGLQFLFEYFSETQRNKGNFPGRFSGRQFSNSRSEMNVSTLELGDSALYLCASSFPGQAYNEQFFGPGTRLTVL.